Described below is a single T cell receptor beta chain sequence and its context. It was with 60 Vbeta and 13 Jbeta primers that the PCR ran. The method was immunoSEQ multiplex PCR; TCRdb's version includes in-frame clones alone and lacks a portion of them. The sample lists about 92,000 clones, about two thirds occurring once. The data originate from a study of cytomegalovirus exposure and HLA in healthy donors. Overall study: Early released data comprised around 80 million unique TCRs from HLA-typed donors.

This CDR3 is 15 amino acids long. Germline loops: CDR1 SNHLY, CDR2 FYNNEI. V shed 7 bases and J 5 bases; nucleotides not matched to a gene: 11. The chain uses TRBV2 and TRBJ2-3; TRBD2 matches 8 bases. Sequencing was carried out using PBMCs. The TCR was taken from a man aged 45-65 years in good health and CMV-seronegative. The CDR3 reads CASISRGGLLDTQYF. The CDR3 DNA is TGTGCCAGCATTAGCCGGGGGGGCTTGTTAGATACGCAGTATTTT.